The rows below give T cell receptor beta chains drawn from one sample of a study of beta chain features in type 1 diabetes. TCRdb's table, derived via immunoSEQ multiplex PCR, lists solely in-frame clones and lacks some. The sample includes 160,000 or so clones, approximately 9% seen only once; the top ten take under 2.5%. Sequencing was carried out using central memory CD4+ T cells from blood. These receptors were obtained from a woman aged 18-29 years in good health. The CDR3 runs from the conserved cysteine through the conserved F or W. The D gene is left open where the match is weak. Rows may omit the clone size; those that give it use once, few, many or a size class.

j_gene: TRBJ2-2; d_gene: TRBD1; abundance: few; v_gene: TRBV7-9; CDR3nt: TGTGCCAGCAGCATGGGACAGGGGGTCGGGAACACCGGGGAGCTGTTTTTT; CDR3aa: CASSMGQGVGNTGELFF
j_gene: TRBJ2-3; d_gene: TRBD2; abundance: few; v_gene: TRBV2; CDR3nt: TGTGCCAGCACCGATAGCGGGAGTTTTTCAGATACGCAGTATTTT; CDR3aa: CASTDSGSFSDTQYF
j_gene: TRBJ2-5; d_gene: TRBD1; abundance: .; v_gene: TRBV18; CDR3nt: TGTGCCAGCTCACCTGAGGACAGGGCCCAAGAGACCCAGTACTTC; CDR3aa: CASSPEDRAQETQYF
j_gene: TRBJ2-3; d_gene: .; abundance: few; v_gene: TRBV7-2; CDR3nt: TGTGCCAGCAACATCCGGGGCACAGATACGCAGTATTTT; CDR3aa: CASNIRGTDTQYF
j_gene: TRBJ1-2; d_gene: TRBD1; abundance: few; v_gene: TRBV2; CDR3nt: TGTGCCAGCGGGGAGACGGGACAGGGGACAGGGTATGGCTACACCTTC; CDR3aa: CASGETGQGTGYGYTF
j_gene: TRBJ1-5; d_gene: TRBD1; abundance: .; v_gene: TRBV5-1; CDR3nt: TGCGCCAGCAGCCACTCAGGGGGCTCGGATCAGCCCCAGCATTTT; CDR3aa: CASSHSGGSDQPQHF
j_gene: TRBJ2-7; d_gene: TRBD1; abundance: .; v_gene: TRBV5-4; CDR3nt: TGTGCCAGCAGCTGGGACAGGGAAGGTGAGCAGTACTTC; CDR3aa: CASSWDREGEQYF
j_gene: TRBJ2-7; d_gene: .; abundance: many; v_gene: TRBV7-2; CDR3nt: TGTGCCAGCAGCTTAGGTGGGGGGACTCTCTCCTACGAGCAGTACTTC; CDR3aa: CASSLGGGTLSYEQYF
j_gene: TRBJ2-5; d_gene: TRBD2; abundance: .; v_gene: TRBV7-9; CDR3nt: TGTGCCAGCAGCACCCGACTAGCGGGAGTAGAGACCCAGTACTTC; CDR3aa: CASSTRLAGVETQYF
j_gene: TRBJ2-7; d_gene: .; abundance: .; v_gene: TRBV11-2; CDR3nt: TGTGCCAGCAGCTCCTCTTACGAGCAGTACTTC; CDR3aa: CASSSSYEQYF
j_gene: TRBJ2-1; d_gene: TRBD2; abundance: few; v_gene: TRBV25-1; CDR3nt: TGTGCCAGCAGTGACCCGCCGGGACTAGCGGGGTCGTACAATGAGCAGTTCTTC; CDR3aa: CASSDPPGLAGSYNEQFF
j_gene: TRBJ2-6; d_gene: .; abundance: few; v_gene: TRBV6-6; CDR3nt: TGTGCCAGCAGTTCCACAGGTGGGGCCAACGTCCTGACTTTC; CDR3aa: CASSSTGGANVLTF
j_gene: TRBJ2-1; d_gene: .; abundance: .; v_gene: TRBV5-1; CDR3nt: TGCGCCAGCAGCTTTGGAGGACTCCTCTACAATGAGCAGTTCTTC; CDR3aa: CASSFGGLLYNEQFF
j_gene: TRBJ2-7; d_gene: TRBD1; abundance: few; v_gene: TRBV7-8; CDR3nt: TGTGCCAGCAGCGAGGGGGACAGGGGGCGCTACGAGCAGTACTTC; CDR3aa: CASSEGDRGRYEQYF
j_gene: TRBJ2-7; d_gene: .; abundance: few; v_gene: TRBV29-1; CDR3nt: TGCAGCGCTTTTGGGGCCGAGCAGTACTTC; CDR3aa: CSAFGAEQYF
j_gene: TRBJ1-2; d_gene: .; abundance: few; v_gene: TRBV7-8; CDR3nt: TGTGCCAGCAGCTTAGCCACAAGCTATGGCTACACCTTC; CDR3aa: CASSLATSYGYTF
j_gene: TRBJ2-5; d_gene: .; abundance: .; v_gene: TRBV6-1; CDR3nt: TGTGCCAGCAGTGAGAGGTCAGTGTCCTACCAAGAGACCCAGTACTTC; CDR3aa: CASSERSVSYQETQYF
j_gene: TRBJ1-2; d_gene: .; abundance: few; v_gene: TRBV5-1; CDR3nt: TGCGCCAGCAGCGTCGACCGGGACTATGGCTACACCTTC; CDR3aa: CASSVDRDYGYTF
j_gene: TRBJ1-1; d_gene: .; abundance: .; v_gene: TRBV13; CDR3nt: TGTGCCAGCAGCTTAGCAGGAGGAGAAGCTTTCTTT; CDR3aa: CASSLAGGEAFF
j_gene: TRBJ2-5; d_gene: TRBD2; abundance: .; v_gene: TRBV2; CDR3nt: TGTGCCAGCAGACTAGCGGGGGAGACCCAGTACTTC; CDR3aa: CASRLAGETQYF
j_gene: TRBJ2-6; d_gene: TRBD1; abundance: few; v_gene: TRBV30; CDR3nt: TGTGCCTACTCCCGGGACAGGGAATCTGGGGCCAACGTCCTGACTTTC; CDR3aa: CAYSRDRESGANVLTF
j_gene: TRBJ2-3; d_gene: .; abundance: many; v_gene: TRBV10-3; CDR3nt: TGTGCCATCAGTCCGAGCACAGATACGCAGTATTTT; CDR3aa: CAISPSTDTQYF
j_gene: TRBJ2-7; d_gene: .; abundance: few; v_gene: TRBV18; CDR3nt: TGTGCCAGCTCCGAACACCAACGGGGGGAGCAGTACTTC; CDR3aa: CASSEHQRGEQYF
j_gene: TRBJ2-5; d_gene: .; abundance: .; v_gene: TRBV7-3; CDR3nt: TGTGCCAGCAGCCCCACGGAGGGGGAGACCCAGTACTTC; CDR3aa: CASSPTEGETQYF
j_gene: TRBJ2-5; d_gene: .; abundance: .; v_gene: TRBV4-1; CDR3nt: TGCGCCAGCAGCCACTACCGCCAAGAGACCCAGTACTTC; CDR3aa: CASSHYRQETQYF
j_gene: TRBJ2-1; d_gene: .; abundance: few; v_gene: TRBV30; CDR3nt: TGTGCCTGGATTAGGGGCCCAAACGGCCATGAGCAGTTCTTC; CDR3aa: CAWIRGPNGHEQFF